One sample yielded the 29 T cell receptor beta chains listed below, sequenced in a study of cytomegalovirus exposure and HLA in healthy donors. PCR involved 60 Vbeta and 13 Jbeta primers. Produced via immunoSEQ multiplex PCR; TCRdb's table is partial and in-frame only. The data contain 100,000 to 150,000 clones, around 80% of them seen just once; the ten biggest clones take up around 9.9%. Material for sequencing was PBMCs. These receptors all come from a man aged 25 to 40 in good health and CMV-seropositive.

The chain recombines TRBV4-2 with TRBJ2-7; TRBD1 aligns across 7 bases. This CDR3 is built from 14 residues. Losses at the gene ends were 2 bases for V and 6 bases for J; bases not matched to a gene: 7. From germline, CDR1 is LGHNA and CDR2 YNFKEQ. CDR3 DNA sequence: TGTGCCAGCAGCCAAAAAGTTGGGACAGCCGAGCAGTACTTC. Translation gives CASSQKVGTAEQYF.

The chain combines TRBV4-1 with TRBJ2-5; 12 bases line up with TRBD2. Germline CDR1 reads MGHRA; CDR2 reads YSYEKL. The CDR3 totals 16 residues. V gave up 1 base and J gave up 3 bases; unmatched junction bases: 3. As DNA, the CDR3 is TGCGCCAGCAGCCAAGGACCTAGCGGGAGGGAAGAGACCCAGTACTTC. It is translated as CASSQGPSGREETQYF.

The CDR3 protein is CASSYGRPGEPQHF. The CDR3 DNA sequence: TGTGCCAGCAGTTACGGACGCCCGGGGGAGCCCCAGCATTTT. V and J are TRBV6-5 and TRBJ1-5; D possibly corresponds to TRBD1 (5 bases). Trimming took 2 bases from V and 8 from J, leaving 13 bases between them. Per germline, CDR1 MNHEY and CDR2 SVGAGI. This CDR3 has 14 residues.

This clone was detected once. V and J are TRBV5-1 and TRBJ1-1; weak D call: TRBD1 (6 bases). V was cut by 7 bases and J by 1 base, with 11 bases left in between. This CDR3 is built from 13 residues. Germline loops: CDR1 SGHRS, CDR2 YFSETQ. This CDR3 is CASRQDPNTEAFF. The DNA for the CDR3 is TGCGCCAGCCGACAGGATCCGAACACTGAAGCTTTCTTT.

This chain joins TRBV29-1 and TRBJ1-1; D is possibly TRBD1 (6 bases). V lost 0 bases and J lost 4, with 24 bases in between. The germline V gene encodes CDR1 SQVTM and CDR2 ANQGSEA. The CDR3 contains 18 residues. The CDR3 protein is CSVEDLSPSGSRGTEAFF. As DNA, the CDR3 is TGCAGCGTTGAAGATCTCTCCCCCTCGGGCAGCAGGGGCACTGAAGCTTTCTTT.

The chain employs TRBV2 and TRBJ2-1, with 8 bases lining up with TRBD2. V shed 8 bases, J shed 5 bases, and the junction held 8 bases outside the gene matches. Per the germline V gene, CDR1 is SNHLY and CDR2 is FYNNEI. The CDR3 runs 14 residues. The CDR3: CASARTSSDNEQFF. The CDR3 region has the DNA TGTGCCAGCGCGCGGACTAGCAGCGACAATGAGCAGTTCTTC.

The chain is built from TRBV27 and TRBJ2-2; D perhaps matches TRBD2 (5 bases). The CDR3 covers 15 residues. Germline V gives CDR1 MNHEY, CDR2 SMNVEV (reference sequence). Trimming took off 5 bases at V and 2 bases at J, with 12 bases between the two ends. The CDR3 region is CASSRPGTNTGELFF. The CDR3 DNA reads TGTGCCAGCAGTAGACCGGGAACCAACACCGGGGAGCTGTTTTTT.

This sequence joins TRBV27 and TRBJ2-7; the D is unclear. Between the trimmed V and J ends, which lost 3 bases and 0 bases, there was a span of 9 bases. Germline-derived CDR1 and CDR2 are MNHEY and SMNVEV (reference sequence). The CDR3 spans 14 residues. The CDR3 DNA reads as TGTGCCAGCAGTTTTCGCCCTAGCTCCTACGAGCAGTACTTC. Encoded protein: CASSFRPSSYEQYF.

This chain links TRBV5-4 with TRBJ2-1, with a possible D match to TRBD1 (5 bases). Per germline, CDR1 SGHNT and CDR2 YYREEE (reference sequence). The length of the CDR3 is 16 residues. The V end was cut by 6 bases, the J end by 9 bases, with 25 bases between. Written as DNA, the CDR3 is TGTGCCAGCACCCTACCGAAGGTATACGGACAATCTGAGCAGTTCTTC. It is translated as CASTLPKVYGQSEQFF.

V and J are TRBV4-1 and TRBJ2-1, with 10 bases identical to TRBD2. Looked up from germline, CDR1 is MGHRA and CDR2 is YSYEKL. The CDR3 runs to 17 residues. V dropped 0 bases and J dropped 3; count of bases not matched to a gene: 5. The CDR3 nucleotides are TGCGCCAGCAGCCAAGATAGGGCTAGCGGGGGCTACAATGAGCAGTTCTTC. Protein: CASSQDRASGGYNEQFF.

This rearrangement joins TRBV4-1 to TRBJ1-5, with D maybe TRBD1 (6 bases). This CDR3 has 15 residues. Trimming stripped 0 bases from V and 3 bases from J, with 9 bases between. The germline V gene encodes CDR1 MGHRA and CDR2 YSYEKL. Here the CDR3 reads CASSQEGQTNQPQHF. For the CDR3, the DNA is TGCGCCAGCAGCCAAGAGGGACAAACCAATCAGCCCCAGCATTTT.

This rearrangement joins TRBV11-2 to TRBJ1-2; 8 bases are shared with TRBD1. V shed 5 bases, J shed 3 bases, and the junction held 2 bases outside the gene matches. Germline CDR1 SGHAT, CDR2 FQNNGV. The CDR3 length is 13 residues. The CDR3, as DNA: TGTGCCAGCAGCCCGGGACAGGACTATGGCTACACCTTC. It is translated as CASSPGQDYGYTF.

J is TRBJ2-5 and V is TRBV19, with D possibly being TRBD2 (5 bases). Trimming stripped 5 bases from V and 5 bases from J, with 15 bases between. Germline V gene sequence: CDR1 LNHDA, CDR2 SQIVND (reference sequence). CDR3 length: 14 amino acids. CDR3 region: CASSPGPSGETQYF. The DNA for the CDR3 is TGTGCCAGTAGTCCTGGCCCCTCGGGGGAGACCCAGTACTTC. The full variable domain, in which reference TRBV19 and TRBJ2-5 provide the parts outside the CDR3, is DGGITQSPKYLFRKEGQNVTLSCEQNLNHDAMYWYRQDPGQGLRLIYYSQIVNDFQKGDIAEGYSVSREKKESFPLTVTSAQKNPTAFYLCASSPGPSGETQYFGPGTRLLVL.

CDR3: CASSSYQETQYF. The CDR3, as DNA: TGCGCCAGCAGCTCGTACCAAGAGACCCAGTACTTC. This chain joins TRBV5-1 and TRBJ2-5, with D unclear. Trimming took 3 bases from V and 0 from J, leaving 3 bases between them. Per germline, CDR1 SGHRS and CDR2 YFSETQ. This CDR3 has 12 amino acids.

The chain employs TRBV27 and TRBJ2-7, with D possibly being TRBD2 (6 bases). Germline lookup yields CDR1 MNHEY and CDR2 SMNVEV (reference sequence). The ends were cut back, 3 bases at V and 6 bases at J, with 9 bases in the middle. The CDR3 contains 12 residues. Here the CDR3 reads CASSLRGGEQYF. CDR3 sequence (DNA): TGTGCCAGCAGTTTGAGGGGAGGCGAGCAGTACTTC.

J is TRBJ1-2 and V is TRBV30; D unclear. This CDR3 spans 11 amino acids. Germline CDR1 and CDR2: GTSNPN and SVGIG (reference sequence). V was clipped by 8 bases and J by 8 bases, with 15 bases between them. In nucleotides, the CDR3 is TGTGCCGGAAGGGAGGGTCTAGGCTACACCTTC. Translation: CAGREGLGYTF.

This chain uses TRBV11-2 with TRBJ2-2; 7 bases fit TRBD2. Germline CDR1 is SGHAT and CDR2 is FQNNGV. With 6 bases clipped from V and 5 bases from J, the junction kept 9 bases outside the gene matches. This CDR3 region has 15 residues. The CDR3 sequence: CASRPRAGITGELFF. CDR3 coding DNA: TGTGCCAGCAGGCCTAGAGCGGGAATAACCGGGGAGCTGTTTTTT.

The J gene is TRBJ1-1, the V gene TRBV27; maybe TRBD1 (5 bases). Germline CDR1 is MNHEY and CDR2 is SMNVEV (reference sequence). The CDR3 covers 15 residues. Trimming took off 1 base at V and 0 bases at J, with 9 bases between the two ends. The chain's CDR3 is CASSLWGHVNTEAFF. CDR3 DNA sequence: TGTGCCAGCAGTTTATGGGGCCACGTGAACACTGAAGCTTTCTTT.

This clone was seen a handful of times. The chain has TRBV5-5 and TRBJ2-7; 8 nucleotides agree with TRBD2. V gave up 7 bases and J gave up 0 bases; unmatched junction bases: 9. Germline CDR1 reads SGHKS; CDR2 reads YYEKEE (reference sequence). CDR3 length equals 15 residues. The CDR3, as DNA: TGTGCCAGCGGCCCGGGGAGCGGGAGCTCCTACGAGCAGTACTTC. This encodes CASGPGSGSSYEQYF.

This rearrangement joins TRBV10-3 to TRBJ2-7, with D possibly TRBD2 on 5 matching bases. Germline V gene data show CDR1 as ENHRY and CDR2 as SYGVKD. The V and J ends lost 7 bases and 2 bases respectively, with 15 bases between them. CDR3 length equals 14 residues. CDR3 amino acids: CAIKSQRSTYEQYF. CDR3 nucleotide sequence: TGTGCCATCAAATCGCAGCGGAGTACCTACGAGCAGTACTTC.

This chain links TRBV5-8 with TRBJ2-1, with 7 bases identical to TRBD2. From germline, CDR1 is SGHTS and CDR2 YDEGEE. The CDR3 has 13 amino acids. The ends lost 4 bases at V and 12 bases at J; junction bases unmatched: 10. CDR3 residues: CASSTRTSRRQFF. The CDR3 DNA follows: TGTGCCAGCAGCACCCGGACTAGTCGGCGGCAGTTCTTC.

The CDR3 protein is CAISESLAGRGENEQFF. CDR3 nucleotides: TGTGCCATCAGTGAGTCCCTAGCGGGTCGGGGGGAAAATGAGCAGTTCTTC. This chain links TRBV10-3 with TRBJ2-1; 8 bases fit TRBD2. CDR3 size: 17 residues. V gave up 0 bases and J gave up 7 bases; unmatched junction bases: 11. Germline V gene sequence: CDR1 ENHRY, CDR2 SYGVKD.

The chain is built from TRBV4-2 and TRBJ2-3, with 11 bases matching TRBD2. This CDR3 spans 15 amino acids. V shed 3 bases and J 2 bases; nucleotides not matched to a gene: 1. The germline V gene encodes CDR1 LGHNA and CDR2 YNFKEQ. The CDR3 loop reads CASSQGLAVTDTQYF. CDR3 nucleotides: TGTGCCAGCAGCCAGGGACTAGCGGTCACAGATACGCAGTATTTT.

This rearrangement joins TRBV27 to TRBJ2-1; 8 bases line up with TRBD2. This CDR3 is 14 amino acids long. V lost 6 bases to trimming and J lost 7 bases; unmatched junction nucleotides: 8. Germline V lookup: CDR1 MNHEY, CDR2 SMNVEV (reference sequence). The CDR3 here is CASRRLARENEQFF. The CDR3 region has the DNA TGTGCCAGCAGGCGACTAGCGCGGGAAAATGAGCAGTTCTTC.

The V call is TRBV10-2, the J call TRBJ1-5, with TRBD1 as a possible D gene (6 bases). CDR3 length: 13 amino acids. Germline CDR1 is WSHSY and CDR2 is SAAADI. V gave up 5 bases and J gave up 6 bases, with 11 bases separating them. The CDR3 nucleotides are TGCGCCAGCAGTCTTCAGGGGCTTCAGCCCCAGCATTTT. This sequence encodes CASSLQGLQPQHF.

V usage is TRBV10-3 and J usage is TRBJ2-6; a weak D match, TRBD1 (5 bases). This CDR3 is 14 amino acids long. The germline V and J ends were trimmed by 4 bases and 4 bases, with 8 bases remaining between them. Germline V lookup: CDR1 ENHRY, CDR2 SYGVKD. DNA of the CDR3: TGTGCCATCAGTGGGGGCGAAGGGGCCAACGTCCTGACTTTC. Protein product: CAISGGEGANVLTF.

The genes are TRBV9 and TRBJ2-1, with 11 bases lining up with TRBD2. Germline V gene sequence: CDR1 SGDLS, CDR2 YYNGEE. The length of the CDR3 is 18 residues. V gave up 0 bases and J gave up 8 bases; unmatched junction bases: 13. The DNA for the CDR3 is TGTGCCAGCAGCGTAGGAGGACGCCTAGCGGGAGGTTGGGATGAGCAGTTCTTC. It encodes CASSVGGRLAGGWDEQFF.

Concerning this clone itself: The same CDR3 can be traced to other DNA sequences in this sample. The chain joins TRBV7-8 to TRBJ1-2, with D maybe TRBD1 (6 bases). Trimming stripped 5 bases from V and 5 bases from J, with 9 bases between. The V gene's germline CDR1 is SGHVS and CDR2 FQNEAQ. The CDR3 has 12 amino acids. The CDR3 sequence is CASSETGYGYTF. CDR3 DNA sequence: TGTGCCAGCAGCGAGACAGGATATGGCTACACCTTC.

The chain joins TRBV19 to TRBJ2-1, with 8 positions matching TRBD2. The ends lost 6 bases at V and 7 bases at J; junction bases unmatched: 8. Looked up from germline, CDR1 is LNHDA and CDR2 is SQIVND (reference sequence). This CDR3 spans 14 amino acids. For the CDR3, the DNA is TGTGCCAGTAGCCCATGGACTAGCCCGAATGAGCAGTTCTTC. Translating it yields CASSPWTSPNEQFF.